The 10 T cell receptor beta chains below all came from one sample that was sequenced in a study of shared clonotypes between healthy human individuals. The method was immunoSEQ multiplex PCR; TCRdb's version includes in-frame clones alone and lacks a portion of them. Here the sample spans approximately 2,000,000 clones, 90% to 95% being singletons. CD45RO negativity and positive selection for CCR7 defined naive CD8 cells, a population that excluded terminally differentiated effector memory CD45RA+ cells. Source material: naive CD8+ T cells from PBMCs. The receptors stem from a man aged 18 to 29 in good health. Some clones in this sample may be carry-over from other donors' samples.

The table lists this clone with a count of one. The chain has TRBV18 and TRBJ2-2; D remains unclear. V dropped 0 bases and J dropped 7 bases, with 3 bases sitting between them. Germline values: CDR1 KGHSH, CDR2 LQKENI. The CDR3 covers 12 residues. The CDR3, as DNA: TGTGCCAGCTCACCACCGGTCGGGGAGCTGTTTTTT. It codes for CASSPPVGELFF.

The CDR3 DNA is TGTGCCAGCAGCTTAGAGGGGGGGACCGGTCACTACGAGCAGTACTTC. Translated, it gives CASSLEGGTGHYEQYF. The V and J genes are TRBV7-8 and TRBJ2-7; tentative D call: TRBD2 (7 bases). V shed 1 base and J shed 3 bases, with 16 bases lying between them. CDR3 length: 16 amino acids. Germline V CDR1 and CDR2: SGHVS, FQNEAQ.

The rearrangement links TRBV5-4 to TRBJ1-2; 7 nucleotides match TRBD1. V shed 4 bases, J shed 4 bases, and the junction held 10 bases outside the gene matches. This CDR3 is built from 15 residues. Germline V gives CDR1 SGHNT, CDR2 YYREEE (reference sequence). CDR3 amino acids: CASSQDEGAAYGYTF. The CDR3, as DNA: TGTGCCAGCAGCCAGGACGAGGGGGCCGCCTATGGCTACACCTTC.

The chain employs TRBV11-2 and TRBJ2-3; 7 positions agree with TRBD2. Germline assignment: CDR1 SGHAT and CDR2 FQNNGV. The CDR3 is 15 amino acids. V was clipped by 2 bases and J by 2 bases; unmatched bases: 4. CDR3 nucleotides: TGTGCCAGCAGCTTACTAGCGGCACACACAGATACGCAGTATTTT. It codes for CASSLLAAHTDTQYF.

The rearrangement uses TRBV10-3 and TRBJ1-2; 10 positions match TRBD1. This CDR3 contains 14 residues. The V segment lost 10 bases and the J segment 4 bases; nucleotides outside the gene matches: 9. CDR1 and CDR2 (germline): ENHRY, SYGVKD. This CDR3 is CATKDRGSSYGYTF. The CDR3 bases are TGTGCCACAAAGGACAGGGGGTCTAGCTATGGCTACACCTTC.

The chain couples TRBV2 to TRBJ2-7, with 7 nucleotides matching TRBD2. This CDR3 comprises 17 residues. V shed 7 bases and J 0 bases; nucleotides not matched to a gene: 15. The germline gives CDR1 SNHLY, CDR2 FYNNEI. The CDR3 loop reads CASIPGRTGRHSYEQYF. For the CDR3, the DNA is TGTGCCAGCATTCCCGGAAGGACCGGGAGGCACTCCTACGAGCAGTACTTC.

The chain has TRBV11-2 and TRBJ1-5, with unresolved D. Per the germline V gene, CDR1 is SGHAT and CDR2 is FQNNGV. The CDR3 contains 15 residues. V was cut by 1 base and J by 6 bases, with 13 bases left in between. The CDR3: CASSLGPWGSQPQHF. The CDR3 coding sequence is TGTGCCAGCAGCTTAGGCCCTTGGGGTAGTCAGCCCCAGCATTTT.

This chain uses TRBV5-4 with TRBJ1-1, with D unclear. Trimming took off 4 bases at V and 3 bases at J, with 10 bases between the two ends. The germline V gene has CDR1 SGHNT and CDR2 YYREEE (reference sequence). The length of the CDR3 is 13 residues. The CDR3 loop reads CASSPPADTEAFF. CDR3 bases: TGTGCCAGCAGCCCGCCAGCGGACACTGAAGCTTTCTTT. The variable domain in full, with the rest retrieved from reference TRBV5-4 and TRBJ1-1, is ETGVTQSPTHLIKTRGQQVTLRCSSQSGHNTVSWYQQALGQGPQFIFQYYREEENGRGNFPPRFSGLQFPNYSSELNVNALELDDSALYLCASSPPADTEAFFGQGTRLTVV.

The rearrangement uses TRBV2 and TRBJ1-3; tentatively, D is TRBD1 (5 bases). The V gene lost 11 bases and the J gene lost 2 bases, with 19 bases spanning the gap. This CDR3 region has 15 residues. Germline V gene lookup returns CDR1 SNHLY and CDR2 FYNNEI. The CDR3 coding sequence is TGTGCCGGGGCTTTGGATGCAGGTACTGGAAACACCATATATTTT. Its translation is CAGALDAGTGNTIYF. Based on the CDR3 plus reference TRBV2 and TRBJ1-3, the full variable domain is EPEVTQTPSHQVTQMGQEVILRCVPISNHLYFYWYRQILGQKVEFLVSFYNNEISEKSEIFDDQFSVERPDGSNFTLKIRSTKLEDSAMYFCAGALDAGTGNTIYFGEGSWLTVV.

The rearrangement uses TRBV6-5 and TRBJ2-5, with a weak D call TRBD2 (6 bases). From germline, CDR1 is MNHEY and CDR2 SVGAGI. V dropped 1 base and J dropped 5 bases, with 14 bases sitting between them. The CDR3 has 15 amino acids. CDR3 region: CASSYYEGGGETQYF. The CDR3, as DNA: TGTGCCAGCAGTTACTACGAGGGAGGAGGGGAGACCCAGTACTTC.